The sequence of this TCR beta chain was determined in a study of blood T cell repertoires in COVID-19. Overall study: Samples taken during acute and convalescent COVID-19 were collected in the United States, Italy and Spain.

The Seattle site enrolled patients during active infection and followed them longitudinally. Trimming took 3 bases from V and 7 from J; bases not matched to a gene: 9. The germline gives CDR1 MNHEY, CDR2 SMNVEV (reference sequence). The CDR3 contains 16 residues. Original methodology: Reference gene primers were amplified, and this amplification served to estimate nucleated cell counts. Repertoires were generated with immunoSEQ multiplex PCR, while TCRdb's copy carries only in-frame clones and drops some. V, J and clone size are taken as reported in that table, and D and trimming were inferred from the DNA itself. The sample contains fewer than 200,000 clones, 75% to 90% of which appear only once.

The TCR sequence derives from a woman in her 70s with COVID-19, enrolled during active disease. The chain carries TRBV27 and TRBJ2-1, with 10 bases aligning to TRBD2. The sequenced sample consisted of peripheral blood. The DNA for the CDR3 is TGTGCCAGCAGTTTTTTGTCTAGCGGGAGAAGGAATGAGCAGTTCTTC. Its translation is CASSFLSSGRRNEQFF.